This T cell receptor beta chain was captured by sequencing in a study of blood T cell repertoires in COVID-19. About the study: There were acute and convalescent COVID-19 samples, and they came from the United States, Italy and Spain. T cells, B-cell-depleted T cells, or PBMCs provided the cDNA or gDNA that served as material.

Per the germline V gene, CDR1 is SNHLY and CDR2 is FYNNEI. There are 14 residues in the CDR3. Losses at the gene ends were 8 bases for V and 3 bases for J; bases not matched to a gene: 6. Study processing details: Nucleated cell counts were estimated from reference gene primer amplification. Clones were sequenced by immunoSEQ multiplex PCR, and TCRdb holds only the in-frame ones, with some missing. V, J and clone size are those of that table, while D and trimming were read from the DNA. Among 150,000 to 200,000 clones, 86% were seen once, and the ten largest hold less than 3.5%. This chain links TRBV2 with TRBJ1-4; 7 bases align to TRBD1. The TCR comes from a man in his 70s with acute or convalescent COVID-19. The sample consisted of peripheral blood. In nucleotides, the CDR3 is TGTGCCAGCTCCGACAGGGCCTCTAATGAAAAACTGTTTTTT. It yields the protein CASSDRASNEKLFF. Drawing the rest from reference TRBV2 and TRBJ1-4, the complete variable domain is EPEVTQTPSHQVTQMGQEVILRCVPISNHLYFYWYRQILGQKVEFLVSFYNNEISEKSEIFDDQFSVERPDGSNFTLKIRSTKLEDSAMYFCASSDRASNEKLFFGSGTQLSVL.